A selection of T cell receptor beta chains follows, all from one sample in a study of T cell responses to AZD1222 COVID-19 vaccine. The table came from immunoSEQ multiplex PCR; TCRdb's copy has only in-frame clones and leaves some out. Of 200,000 or so clones in the sample, approximately 94% were seen once. The sample was peripheral blood, taken on day 0 of MenACWY control vaccination. Receptors originate from an adult in good health. The CDR3 runs from the conserved cysteine through the conserved F or W. D genes are given only for firm matches. Some rows have no size entry. The others give once, few or many, or a class for an expanded clone.

J: TRBJ2-1; D: .; size: .; V: TRBV20-1; DNA: TGCAGCGCTGGGGGAAATGAGCAGTTCTTC; CDR3: CSAGGNEQFF
J: TRBJ2-5; D: .; size: .; V: TRBV2; DNA: TGTGCCAGCAGTGGAAACAGGGAAGAGACCCAGTACTTC; CDR3: CASSGNREETQYF
J: TRBJ1-4; D: .; size: .; V: TRBV11-2; DNA: TGTGCCAGCAGCTTAGACACAGATGAAAAACTGTTTTTT; CDR3: CASSLDTDEKLFF
J: TRBJ2-1; D: TRBD2; size: .; V: TRBV7-2; DNA: TGTGCCAGCAGCCCCGGACTAGCGGGGGAACAGTTCTTC; CDR3: CASSPGLAGEQFF
J: TRBJ2-1; D: .; size: .; V: TRBV6-1; DNA: TGTGCCAGCAGTGAGGGTAGCGGTGAGCAGTTCTTC; CDR3: CASSEGSGEQFF
J: TRBJ2-1; D: .; size: .; V: TRBV25-1; DNA: TGTGCCAGCAGTGGGGTAATAGCGGTCGGTACGCATGAGCAGTTCTTC; CDR3: CASSGVIAVGTHEQFF
J: TRBJ1-1; D: .; size: .; V: TRBV6-5; DNA: TGTGCCAGCAGTCTCGGGACGGCTGGCACTGAAGCTTTCTTT; CDR3: CASSLGTAGTEAFF
J: TRBJ2-5; D: TRBD2; size: .; V: TRBV4-3; DNA: TGCGCCAGCAGCCAAGCTACCGGGGGGGGCCCTGAGACCCAGTACTTC; CDR3: CASSQATGGGPETQYF
J: TRBJ1-6; D: .; size: .; V: TRBV3-1/TRBV3-2; DNA: TGTGCCAGCAGCCAAGCTGAGGGGATTAATTCACCCCTCCACTTT; CDR3: CASSQAEGINSPLHF
J: TRBJ2-6; D: TRBD2; size: once; V: TRBV3-1/TRBV3-2; DNA: TGTGCCAGCAGCCATCTACTAGCGGGGGGTTACTCTGGGGCCAACGTCCTGACTTTC; CDR3: CASSHLLAGGYSGANVLTF
J: TRBJ1-1; D: .; size: .; V: TRBV5-1; DNA: TGCGCCAGCAGCTTGCGGGGGAGGAACACTGAAGCTTTCTTT; CDR3: CASSLRGRNTEAFF
J: TRBJ1-1; D: .; size: .; V: TRBV5-5; DNA: TGTGCCAGCAGCCCAGGTAGGAGCTTGAACACTGAAGCTTTCTTT; CDR3: CASSPGRSLNTEAFF
J: TRBJ1-1; D: TRBD1; size: .; V: TRBV18; DNA: TGTGCCAGCTCACCGCAGGGGGACACTGAAGCTTTCTTT; CDR3: CASSPQGDTEAFF
J: TRBJ1-1; D: .; size: .; V: TRBV4-1; DNA: TGCGCCAGCAGCCAAGGACCGAACACTGAAGCTTTCTTT; CDR3: CASSQGPNTEAFF
J: TRBJ1-1; D: .; size: .; V: TRBV6-5; DNA: TGTGCCAGCACCCCGGACAGTATGAACACTGAAGCTTTCTTT; CDR3: CASTPDSMNTEAFF
J: TRBJ1-5; D: .; size: once; V: TRBV7-6; DNA: TGTGCCAGCAGCTTAGCAGGGGGGAACAATCAGCCCCAGCATTTT; CDR3: CASSLAGGNNQPQHF
J: TRBJ1-4; D: TRBD1; size: .; V: TRBV2; DNA: TGTGCCAGCAATAGACAGGGTAGAACTAATGAAAAACTGTTTTTT; CDR3: CASNRQGRTNEKLFF
J: TRBJ2-2; D: .; size: .; V: TRBV5-1; DNA: TGCGCCAGCAGCTTGGAGCGTGGCACCGGGGAGCTGTTTTTT; CDR3: CASSLERGTGELFF
J: TRBJ2-5; D: TRBD1; size: .; V: TRBV7-2; DNA: TGTGCCAGCAGCTTAAAGGGGGCCGAGACCCAGTACTTC; CDR3: CASSLKGAETQYF
J: TRBJ1-4; D: .; size: .; V: TRBV20-1; DNA: TGCAGTGCTAGTTGGCAGGGAGGTGAAAAACTGTTTTTT; CDR3: CSASWQGGEKLFF
J: TRBJ1-5; D: .; size: .; V: TRBV5-1; DNA: TGCGCCAGCAGCCCTCAGGGCGGCGCCGGTCAGCCCCAGCATTTT; CDR3: CASSPQGGAGQPQHF
J: TRBJ1-2; D: .; size: .; V: TRBV28; DNA: TGTGCCAGCAGTTTGGGCGGCGGTAACTATGGCTACACCTTC; CDR3: CASSLGGGNYGYTF
J: TRBJ1-1; D: TRBD1; size: .; V: TRBV10-1; DNA: TGCGCCAGCAGTGAGACAGGGGGCACTGAAGCTTTCTTT; CDR3: CASSETGGTEAFF
J: TRBJ2-7; D: .; size: .; V: TRBV2; DNA: TGTGCCAGCAGTGAGTGGGAGAGGTACGAGCAGTACTTC; CDR3: CASSEWERYEQYF
J: TRBJ2-7; D: TRBD2; size: .; V: TRBV4-2; DNA: TGTGCCAGCAGCCAAGTGGCTAGCGGGGGACAAGCCTACGAGCAGTACTTC; CDR3: CASSQVASGGQAYEQYF
J: TRBJ1-4; D: .; size: .; V: TRBV19; DNA: TGTGCCAGTAGTTCCGGGGTAGAAAAACTGTTTTTT; CDR3: CASSSGVEKLFF
J: TRBJ2-5; D: TRBD2; size: .; V: TRBV19; DNA: TGTGCCAGTAGTACTGGGCTAGCGGGGGGAGTGGAGACCCAGTACTTC; CDR3: CASSTGLAGGVETQYF
J: TRBJ1-2; D: .; size: .; V: TRBV5-6; DNA: TGTGCCAGCAGCTTGGTCAGTCTAGACTATGGCTACACCTTC; CDR3: CASSLVSLDYGYTF
J: TRBJ1-1; D: .; size: .; V: TRBV6-1; DNA: TGTGCCAGCAGTGAATATGGGGCGCCCGCGGGCACTGAAGCTTTCTTT; CDR3: CASSEYGAPAGTEAFF
J: TRBJ2-4; D: TRBD2; size: .; V: TRBV18; DNA: TGTGCCAGCTCACACCGACAGCGGGGGGTTGCCAAAAACATTCAGTACTTC; CDR3: CASSHRQRGVAKNIQYF
J: TRBJ1-6; D: TRBD1; size: .; V: TRBV4-2; DNA: TGTGCCAGCAGCCTCGGACAGGGGAGTTCACCCCTCCACTTT; CDR3: CASSLGQGSSPLHF
J: TRBJ2-3; D: .; size: .; V: TRBV29-1; DNA: TGCAGCATGCGGGTAGGCACAGATACGCAGTATTTT; CDR3: CSMRVGTDTQYF
J: TRBJ1-4; D: .; size: .; V: TRBV2; DNA: TGTGCCAGCAGCACCTCGGGGAATGGATTGAGTTTT; CDR3: CASSTSGNGLSF
J: TRBJ1-2; D: TRBD1; size: .; V: TRBV5-4; DNA: TGTGCCAGCAGCCCGGGACAGGGGGGCTATGGCTACACCTTC; CDR3: CASSPGQGGYGYTF
J: TRBJ1-1; D: .; size: .; V: TRBV6-5; DNA: TGTGCCAGCACACCACACGACGAAGCTTTCTTT; CDR3: CASTPHDEAFF
J: TRBJ2-7; D: TRBD2; size: .; V: TRBV6-2/TRBV6-3; DNA: TGTGCCAGCAACCCTGGCGGGGGGCGCTACGAGCAGTACTTC; CDR3: CASNPGGGRYEQYF
J: TRBJ1-1; D: .; size: few; V: TRBV4-1; DNA: TGCGCCAGCAGCCAAGAGAACACCTTCACTGAAGCTTTCTTT; CDR3: CASSQENTFTEAFF
J: TRBJ2-5; D: .; size: .; V: TRBV5-1; DNA: TGCGCCAGCAGCTCTAACGGAGAGACCCAGTACTTC; CDR3: CASSSNGETQYF
J: TRBJ1-1; D: TRBD1; size: .; V: TRBV6-5; DNA: TGTGCCAGCCGTCCGACAGGGGAGGCCACTGAAGCTTTCTTT; CDR3: CASRPTGEATEAFF
J: TRBJ1-2; D: .; size: .; V: TRBV7-9; DNA: TGTGCCAGCAGCTTAGGGGGGCGAAGCTACACCTTC; CDR3: CASSLGGRSYTF
J: TRBJ2-7; D: .; size: .; V: TRBV11-2; DNA: TGTGCCAGCAACCCTTTTGCCACCACCGGGTCCGAGCAGTACTTC; CDR3: CASNPFATTGSEQYF
J: TRBJ2-3; D: .; size: .; V: TRBV2; DNA: TGTGCCAGCAGTGAAGGTCGAAGGGTGGGCTGGGATACGCAGTATTTT; CDR3: CASSEGRRVGWDTQYF
J: TRBJ1-3; D: .; size: .; V: TRBV28; DNA: TGTGCCAGTTATCATTCGAGCTCTGGAAACACCATATATTTT; CDR3: CASYHSSSGNTIYF
J: TRBJ1-5; D: TRBD1; size: .; V: TRBV7-2; DNA: TGTGCCAGCAGCTTAGGTCAGGGGGCAGGACAGCCCCAGCATTTT; CDR3: CASSLGQGAGQPQHF
J: TRBJ1-1; D: .; size: .; V: TRBV7-2; DNA: TGTGCCAGCAGCGAACCGGGACACCTCACTGAAGCTTTCTTT; CDR3: CASSEPGHLTEAFF
J: TRBJ1-1; D: .; size: .; V: TRBV11-2; DNA: TGTGCCAGCAGCTTCCGGCAGGGGCCGAGGGGTTATAACACTGAAGCTTTCTTT; CDR3: CASSFRQGPRGYNTEAFF
J: TRBJ1-2; D: .; size: .; V: TRBV10-3; DNA: TGTGCCATCAGTGAGGGGACGGATCATTATGGCTACACCTTC; CDR3: CAISEGTDHYGYTF
J: TRBJ1-6; D: .; size: .; V: TRBV5-8; DNA: TGTGCCAGCAGCTTGGGATTAACCTTGAGATCACCCCTCCACTTT; CDR3: CASSLGLTLRSPLHF
J: TRBJ1-2; D: TRBD1; size: .; V: TRBV19; DNA: TGTGCCAGTAGGGGGACAGGGCAGGGCTATGGCTACACCTTC; CDR3: CASRGTGQGYGYTF
J: TRBJ1-2; D: .; size: .; V: TRBV19; DNA: TGTGCCAGTAGTATTTCGAGCCTACTCTATGGCTACACCTTC; CDR3: CASSISSLLYGYTF
J: TRBJ1-5; D: TRBD1; size: .; V: TRBV4-1; DNA: TGCGCCAGCAGCCAAGAGGGGACAGGCGTCAATCAGCCCCAGCATTTT; CDR3: CASSQEGTGVNQPQHF
J: TRBJ1-2; D: .; size: .; V: TRBV27; DNA: TGTGCCAGCAGTATGACGACAGGTCCCGGAGGCTATGGCTACACCTTC; CDR3: CASSMTTGPGGYGYTF
J: TRBJ2-7; D: .; size: .; V: TRBV11-2; DNA: TGTGCCAGCAGCTTAGATCTCGGACGCCCGTTTTACGAGCAGTACTTC; CDR3: CASSLDLGRPFYEQYF
J: TRBJ1-6; D: .; size: .; V: TRBV6-2/TRBV6-3; DNA: TGTGCCAGCAGTTACTCGACGGGCAGCGGATCACCCCTCCACTTT; CDR3: CASSYSTGSGSPLHF
J: TRBJ2-1; D: TRBD2; size: .; V: TRBV28; DNA: TGTGCCAGCAGTCCTCCGACTAGCGGGGGGGCCTATGAGCAGTTCTTC; CDR3: CASSPPTSGGAYEQFF
J: TRBJ2-2; D: .; size: .; V: TRBV19; DNA: TGTGCCAGTATGGCGGGGACTAACACCGGGGAGCTGTTTTTT; CDR3: CASMAGTNTGELFF
J: TRBJ2-2; D: .; size: .; V: TRBV10-3; DNA: TGTGCCATCAGTGAGGGAATCCGGCAGAACACCGGGGAGCTGTTTTTT; CDR3: CAISEGIRQNTGELFF
J: TRBJ2-3; D: .; size: .; V: TRBV24-1; DNA: TGTGCCACCAGTGACGCCGGGCCCAGCACAGATACGCAGTATTTT; CDR3: CATSDAGPSTDTQYF
J: TRBJ2-7; D: TRBD2; size: few; V: TRBV6-6; DNA: TGTGCCAGCAGTAAGACTAGCGGAAGCTCCTACGAGCAGTACTTC; CDR3: CASSKTSGSSYEQYF
J: TRBJ1-2; D: TRBD1; size: .; V: TRBV7-2; DNA: TGTGCCAGCAGCTTAGAGCGCGTGGCAGGGGGTAAAGGCTACACCTTC; CDR3: CASSLERVAGGKGYTF